This TCR beta chain is from a study of T cells in Graves' hyperthyroidism and ophthalmopathy. Investigators excluded patients with uncontrolled infection, other autoimmune disease, pregnancy or lactation. Fresh peripheral blood, approximately 10 ml, yielded the PBMCs. Germline CDR1 reads DFQATT; CDR2 reads SNEGSKA (reference sequence). There are 14 residues in the CDR3. V was pared by 5 bases and J by 0 bases, with 1 base of the junction left unmatched. Amplification targeted TCR beta CDR3 regions from RNA transcripts. HTBI primers drove first-round RT-PCR of the TCR CDR3. TCRdb itself ran the multiplex PCR reads through MiXCR, one entry per CDR3 protein. Among about 290,000 distinct CDR3 sequences, approximately 16% were seen once, and the ten largest hold around 31%. This clonotype was found many times.

This clonotype was obtained from a woman aged 45-59 years with Graves' hyperthyroidism that later progressed to Graves' ophthalmopathy. The V call is TRBV20-1, the J call TRBJ2-1; 10 bases fit TRBD2. The sample was blood. The CDR3 here is CSAPSGGSYNEQFF. The DNA of the CDR3 is TGCAGTGCTCCTAGCGGGGGCTCCTACAATGAGCAGTTCTTC.